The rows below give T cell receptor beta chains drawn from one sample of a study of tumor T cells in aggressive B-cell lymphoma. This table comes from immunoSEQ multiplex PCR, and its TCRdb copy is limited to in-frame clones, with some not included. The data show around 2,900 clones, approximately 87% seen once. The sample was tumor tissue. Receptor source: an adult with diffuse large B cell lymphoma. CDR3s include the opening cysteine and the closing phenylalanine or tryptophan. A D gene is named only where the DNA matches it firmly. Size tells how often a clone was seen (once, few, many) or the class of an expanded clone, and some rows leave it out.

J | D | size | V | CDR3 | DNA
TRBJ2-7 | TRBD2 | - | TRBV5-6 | CASSSLGTSETYEQYF | TGTGCCAGCAGCTCGCTCGGGACTAGCGAGACCTACGAGCAGTACTTC
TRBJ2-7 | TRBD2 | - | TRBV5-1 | CASSTHSGGDYEQYF | TGCGCCAGCAGTACCCACAGCGGGGGGGACTACGAGCAGTACTTC
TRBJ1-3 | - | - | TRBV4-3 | CASSQDRQVHRNTIYF | TGCGCCAGCAGCCAAGATAGACAGGTTCATCGAAACACCATATATTTT
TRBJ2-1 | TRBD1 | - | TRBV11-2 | CASNLTGTVGEQFF | TGTGCCAGCAACCTCACCGGGACAGTAGGGGAGCAGTTCTTC
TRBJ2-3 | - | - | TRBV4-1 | CASSQRADTDTQYF | TGCGCCAGCAGCCAGAGGGCCGACACAGATACGCAGTATTTT
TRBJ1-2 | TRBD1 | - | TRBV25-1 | CASTIGTDYGYTF | TGTGCCAGCACTATAGGGACAGACTATGGCTACACCTTC
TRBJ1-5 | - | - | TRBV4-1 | CASSQIGGLSNQPQHF | TGCGCCAGCAGCCAGATCGGGGGTTTGAGCAATCAGCCCCAGCATTTT
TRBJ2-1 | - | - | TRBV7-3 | CASSLSGEYNEQFF | TGTGCCAGCAGCTTATCGGGGGAATACAATGAGCAGTTCTTC
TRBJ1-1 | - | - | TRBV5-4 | CASSLPGGTEAFF | TGTGCCAGCAGCCTACCCGGCGGGACTGAAGCTTTCTTT
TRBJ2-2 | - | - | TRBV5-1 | CASSLVSGGMLGELFF | TGCGCCAGCAGCTTGGTTTCCGGAGGAATGCTCGGGGAGCTGTTTTTT
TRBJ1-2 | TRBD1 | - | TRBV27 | CASRLESTGGYYGYTF | TGTGCCAGCAGGCTCGAATCGACAGGGGGATACTATGGCTACACCTTC
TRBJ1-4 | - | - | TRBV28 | CASNNPFEKLFF | TGTGCCAGCAACAACCCATTTGAAAAACTGTTTTTT
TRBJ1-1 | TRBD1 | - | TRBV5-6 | CASSLDRGRLMNTEAFF | TGTGCCAGCAGCTTGGACAGGGGGAGGCTGATGAACACTGAAGCTTTCTTT
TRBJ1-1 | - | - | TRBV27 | CASSLAAGNTEAFF | TGTGCCAGCAGCCTAGCGGCGGGGAACACTGAAGCTTTCTTT
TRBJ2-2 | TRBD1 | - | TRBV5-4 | CASSRSGTGFSGELFF | TGTGCCAGCAGCCGCTCCGGGACAGGGTTTTCCGGGGAGCTGTTTTTT
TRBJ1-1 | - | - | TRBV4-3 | CASSQARTLMNTEAFF | TGCGCCAGCAGCCAAGCCAGGACACTAATGAACACTGAAGCTTTCTTT
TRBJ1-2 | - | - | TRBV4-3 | CASSPVGANYGYTF | TGCGCCAGCAGCCCGGTGGGGGCCAACTATGGCTACACCTTC
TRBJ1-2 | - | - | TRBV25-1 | CASSESGRATGYTF | TGTGCCAGCAGTGAATCTGGCAGGGCAACTGGCTACACCTTC
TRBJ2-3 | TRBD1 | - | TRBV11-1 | CASSDGDRDRTDTQYF | TGTGCCAGCAGCGACGGGGACAGGGATCGGACAGATACGCAGTATTTT
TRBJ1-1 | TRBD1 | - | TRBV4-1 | CASSQEGQGNTEAFF | TGCGCCAGCAGCCAAGAAGGACAGGGGAACACTGAAGCTTTCTTT
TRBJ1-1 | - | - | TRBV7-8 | CASSLSKQINTEAFF | TGTGCCAGCAGCTTAAGCAAACAGATTAACACTGAAGCTTTCTTT
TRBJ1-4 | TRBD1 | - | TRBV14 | CASSQRTGTGNEKLFF | TGTGCCAGCAGCCAAAGGACCGGGACAGGGAATGAAAAACTGTTTTTT
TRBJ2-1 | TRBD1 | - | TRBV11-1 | CASSPHRGALNNEQFF | TGTGCCAGCAGCCCTCACAGGGGTGCCCTGAACAATGAGCAGTTCTTC
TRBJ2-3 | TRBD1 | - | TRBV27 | CASSLFYLGIGDSTSTDTQYF | TGTGCCAGCAGTTTATTTTATCTCGGGATAGGGGACAGCACTAGCACAGATACGCAGTATTTT
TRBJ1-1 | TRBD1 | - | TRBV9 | CASRARTGTGRTEAFF | TGTGCCAGCAGGGCCCGGACCGGGACAGGGAGAACTGAAGCTTTCTTT
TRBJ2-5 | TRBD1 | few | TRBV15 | CATSRGQGVKTQYF | TGTGCCACCAGCAGAGGACAGGGGGTTAAGACCCAGTACTTC
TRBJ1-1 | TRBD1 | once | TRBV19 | CASSPDRVASEAFF | TGTGCCAGTAGTCCGGACAGGGTGGCCTCTGAAGCTTTCTTT
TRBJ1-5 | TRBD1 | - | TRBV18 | CASSPRGEGAPGNQPQHF | TGTGCCAGCTCGCCACGGGGTGAGGGGGCCCCGGGCAATCAGCCCCAGCATTTT
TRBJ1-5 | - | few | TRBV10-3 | CAASGAPLEGNQPQHF | TGTGCCGCTTCAGGGGCGCCGCTGGAAGGCAATCAGCCCCAGCATTTT
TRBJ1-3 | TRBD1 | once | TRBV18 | CASSRTGTGGPRAIYF | TGTGCCAGCTCAAGAACCGGGACAGGGGGACCAAGGGCCATATATTTT
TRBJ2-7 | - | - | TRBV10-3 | CAIAGSYEQYF | TGTGCCATCGCGGGCTCCTACGAGCAGTACTTC
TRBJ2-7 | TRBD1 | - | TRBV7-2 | CASSQGQPEDYYEQYF | TGTGCCAGCAGCCAGGGACAGCCAGAAGATTACTACGAGCAGTACTTC
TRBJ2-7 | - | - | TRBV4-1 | CASSPPGATSYEQYF | TGCGCCAGCAGCCCCCCAGGGGCTACCTCCTACGAGCAGTACTTC
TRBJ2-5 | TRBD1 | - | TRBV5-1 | CASSSGGTQYF | TGCGCCAGCAGCTCAGGGGGGACCCAGTACTTC
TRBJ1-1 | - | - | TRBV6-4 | CASSVTENTEAFF | TGTGCCAGCAGTGTTACAGAGAACACTGAAGCTTTCTTT
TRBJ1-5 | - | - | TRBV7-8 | CASSPWGQNSNQPQHF | TGTGCCAGCAGCCCCTGGGGCCAGAATAGCAATCAGCCCCAGCATTTT
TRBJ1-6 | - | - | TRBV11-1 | CASSLLAQGGSPLHF | TGTGCCAGCAGCTTATTGGCGCAGGGAGGTTCACCCCTCCACTTT
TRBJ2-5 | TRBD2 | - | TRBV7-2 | CASSPGGQETQYF | TGTGCCAGCAGCCCGGGGGGCCAAGAGACCCAGTACTTC
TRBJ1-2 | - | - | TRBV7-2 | CASSLRAGEGGYTF | TGTGCCAGCAGCTTGAGGGCTGGGGAGGGTGGCTACACCTTC
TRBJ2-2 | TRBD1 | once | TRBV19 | CASNQRGQGGELFF | TGTGCCAGTAATCAAAGGGGGCAGGGCGGGGAGCTGTTTTTT
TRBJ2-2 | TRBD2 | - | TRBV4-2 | CASSQGTSGSGGELFF | TGTGCCAGCAGCCAAGGGACTAGCGGGAGCGGAGGGGAGCTGTTTTTT
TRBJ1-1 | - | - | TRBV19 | CASSDPGEANVRGTEAFF | TGTGCCAGTAGTGACCCTGGTGAGGCAAACGTTCGGGGCACTGAAGCTTTCTTT
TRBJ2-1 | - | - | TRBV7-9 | CASSQDTNYNEQFF | TGTGCCAGCAGCCAAGACACCAACTACAATGAGCAGTTCTTC
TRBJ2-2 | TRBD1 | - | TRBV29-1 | CSVVGDRGFSGELFF | TGCAGCGTTGTGGGGGACAGGGGATTTTCGGGGGAGCTGTTTTTT
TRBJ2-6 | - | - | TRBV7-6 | CASSLGTGPLTGANVLTF | TGTGCCAGCAGCTTAGGAACAGGGCCTCTAACTGGGGCCAACGTCCTGACTTTC
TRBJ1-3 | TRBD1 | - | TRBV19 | CASRLDRASGNTIYF | TGTGCCAGTAGGCTGGACAGGGCCTCTGGAAACACCATATATTTT
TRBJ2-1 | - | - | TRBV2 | CASSEYSYNEQFF | TGTGCCAGCAGTGAATACTCCTACAATGAGCAGTTCTTC
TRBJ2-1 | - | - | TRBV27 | CASSPTGTGSNEQFF | TGTGCCAGCAGTCCCACAGGGACGGGCAGCAATGAGCAGTTCTTC